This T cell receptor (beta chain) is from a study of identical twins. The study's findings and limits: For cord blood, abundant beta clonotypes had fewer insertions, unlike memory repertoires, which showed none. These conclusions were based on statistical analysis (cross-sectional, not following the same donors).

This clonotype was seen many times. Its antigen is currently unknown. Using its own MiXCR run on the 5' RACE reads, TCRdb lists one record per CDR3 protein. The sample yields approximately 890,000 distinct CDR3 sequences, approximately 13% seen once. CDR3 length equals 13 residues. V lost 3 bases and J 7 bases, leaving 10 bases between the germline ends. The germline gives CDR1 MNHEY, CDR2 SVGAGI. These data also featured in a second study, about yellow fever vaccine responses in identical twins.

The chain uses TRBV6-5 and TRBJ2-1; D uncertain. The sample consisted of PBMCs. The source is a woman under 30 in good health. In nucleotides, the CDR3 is TGTGCCAGCAGTTATAGGGCCGTTAATGAGCAGTTCTTC. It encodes CASSYRAVNEQFF.